Each of the 17 T cell receptor beta chains below was sequenced from the same sample in a study of kidney transplant recipient with SARS-CoV-2 infection. TCRdb analysed the reads with MiXCR anew, one entry per CDR3 protein. The repertoire has 200,000 to 300,000 distinct CDR3 sequences, 29% of them found once; the top ten carry nearly 7.5%. Here the sequenced sample was a blood sample, taken at baseline and around day 110 from a kidney transplant recipient. The source is a male patient between 25 and 40 years old who had COVID-19 and was a kidney transplant recipient. Some T cells here may be from the graft donor.

This rearrangement joins TRBV11-2 to TRBJ2-5; D is undetermined. CDR1 is SGHAT and CDR2 is FQNNGV in the germline V gene. This CDR3 has 13 amino acids. Trimming stripped 7 bases from V and 0 bases from J, with 9 bases between. CDR3 region: CASNPRYQETQYF. CDR3 nucleotide sequence: TGTGCCAGCAACCCCCGTTACCAAGAGACCCAGTACTTC.

This clonotype was observed a handful of times. The chain recombines TRBV20-1 with TRBJ2-4, with 10 bases identical to TRBD2. The germline CDR1 and CDR2 sequences are DFQATT and SNEGSKA (reference sequence). V lost 2 bases to trimming and J lost 3 bases; unmatched junction nucleotides: 7. The CDR3 is 16 residues long. The CDR3 coding sequence is TGCAGTGCTAGACGTGGACTAGCGGATATCAAAAACATTCAGTACTTC. Translation gives CSARRGLADIKNIQYF.

This clonotype was detected ten times or more. This chain uses TRBV24-1 with TRBJ1-2; D uncertain. Germline V gene lookup returns CDR1 KGHDR and CDR2 SFDVKD. The CDR3 has 14 residues. Trimming removed 0 bases at V and 2 bases at J, with 6 bases between. CDR3 sequence reads: CATSDLSRNYGYTF. In DNA, the CDR3 is TGTGCCACCAGTGATTTGAGTCGGAACTATGGCTACACCTTC.

This clonotype showed up many times. The rearrangement links TRBV6-2 or TRBV6-3 to TRBJ1-1, with D possibly being TRBD1 (5 bases). The ends were cut back, 2 bases at V and 3 bases at J, with 7 bases in the middle. CDR3 length: 13 amino acids. Germline V gives CDR1 MNHEY, CDR2 SVGEGT. CDR3 coding DNA: TGTGCCAGCAGTTACCGGGGGGACACTGAAGCTTTCTTT. It specifies CASSYRGDTEAFF.

The count of this clonotype is one. The chain links TRBV6-6 to TRBJ2-2, with TRBD1 matching 10 bases. Germline trimming cut 11 bases from V and 7 bases from J; bases unmatched to any gene: 16. The CDR3 sequence is 16 residues long. Germline assignment: CDR1 MNHNY and CDR2 SVGAGI (reference sequence). The CDR3, as DNA: TGTGCCGACAGTTACTCGACAGGGGGCGCTTACGGGGAGCTGTTTTTT. Translation gives CADSYSTGGAYGELFF.

This clonotype came up many times. The chain employs TRBV15 and TRBJ1-4; weak D call: TRBD1 (5 bases). Germline V gene data show CDR1 as LNHNV and CDR2 as YYDKDF (reference sequence). This CDR3 has 15 amino acids. Trimming shortened V by 0 bases and J by 7 bases, and 12 bases separated the two germline ends. CDR3 bases: TGTGCCACCAGCAGAGATCGGGGGAGGGGTGAAAAACTGTTTTTT. It is translated as CATSRDRGRGEKLFF.

Notes on this clonotype: With a much larger clone just one base away, this may be a read error. The chain combines TRBV2 with TRBJ2-7; TRBD2 aligns across 7 bases. The germline CDR1 and CDR2 sequences are SNHLY and FYNNEI. The CDR3 loop spans 15 amino acids. In nucleotides, the CDR3 is TGTGCCAGCAGTGCTGATTACGCGGGAGCGAGCGAGCAGCACTTC. Its protein is CASSADYAGASEQHF.

The chain employs TRBV23-1 and TRBJ1-2; D gene uncertain. TRBV23-1 is filed as an ORF, its function uncertain. The V end lost 5 bases, the J end lost 4 bases, and 23 bases lay between the germline ends. There are 17 residues in the CDR3. This chain's CDR3 is CASSTKTLRRKTYGYTF. CDR3 in DNA: TGCGCCAGCAGTACTAAGACGCTACGCAGAAAGACCTATGGCTACACCTTC.

On this clonotype itself: This likely comes from a read error, as the CDR3 has no conserved phenylalanine or tryptophan at its end. V usage is TRBV29-1 and J usage is TRBJ1-1, with D maybe TRBD1 (6 bases). Trimming stripped 7 bases from V and 4 bases from J, with 13 bases between. The CDR3 has 12 residues. The germline V gene has CDR1 SQVTM and CDR2 ANQGSEA. CDR3 residues: CSETGYSTEAFL. CDR3 sequence (DNA): TGCAGCGAGACAGGCTATAGCACTGAAGCTTTCCTT.

This clonotype was seen many times. The gene calls are TRBV6-5 and TRBJ2-7; 9 nucleotides align to TRBD2. Germline CDR1 and CDR2: MNHEY and SVGAGI. J was trimmed by 6 bases and V by 5 bases; bases with no gene match: 14. The CDR3 runs to 16 residues. CDR3 protein: CASSDSGRTIVGEQYF. Written as DNA, the CDR3 is TGTGCCAGCAGTGATAGCGGGAGAACCATAGTCGGCGAGCAGTACTTC.

The sample holds many counts of this clonotype. V gene TRBV19 combines with J gene TRBJ2-7; D gene uncertain. V dropped 3 bases and J dropped 0 bases, with 12 bases sitting between them. Germline assignment: CDR1 LNHDA and CDR2 SQIVND (reference sequence). The length of the CDR3 is 15 residues. The CDR3 coding sequence is TGTGCCAGTAGTATGGGATCCCTCTTCTCCTACGAGCAGTACTTC. Protein: CASSMGSLFSYEQYF.

As for this clonotype: Since a much larger clone is just one base distant, this may be a read error. As DNA, the CDR3 is TGTGCCAGCAGAAGGGGGGACCGCTTCATGGGGGAGCTGTTTTTT. Encoded protein: CASRRGDRFMGELFF. The gene calls are TRBV27 and TRBJ2-2; D may correspond to TRBD1 or TRBD2 (6 bases each). The CDR3 loop spans 15 amino acids. V was cut by 6 bases and J by 8 bases, with 19 bases left in between. Germline V gene sequence: CDR1 MNHEY, CDR2 SMNVEV (reference sequence).

This clonotype was counted a few times. The chain carries TRBV7-9 and TRBJ2-5; D remains ambiguous. The CDR3 consists of 13 residues. Between the trimmed V and J ends, which lost 1 base and 7 bases, there was a span of 10 bases. Germline loops: CDR1 SEHNR, CDR2 FQNEAQ (reference sequence). The CDR3 sequence: CASSLVTVGTQYF. The CDR3 DNA reads as TGTGCCAGCAGCTTAGTGACGGTCGGGACCCAGTACTTC. Looking up the rest from reference TRBV7-9 and TRBJ2-5 gives the full variable domain: DTGVSQNPRHKITKRGQNVTFRCDPISEHNRLYWYRQTLGQGPEFLTYFQNEAQLEKSRLLSDRFSAERPKGSFSTLEIQRTEQGDSAMYLCASSLVTVGTQYFGPGTRLLVL.

This clonotype appeared many times. The chain joins TRBV7-7 to TRBJ1-2; no clear D gene. V lost 5 bases to trimming and J lost 4 bases, with 23 bases between them. This CDR3 spans 17 amino acids. Germline values: CDR1 SSHAT, CDR2 FNYEAQ (reference sequence). Here the CDR3 reads CASSISIKCRKTYGYTF. The CDR3 coding sequence is TGTGCCAGCAGCATCTCAATTAAGTGCCGAAAGACCTATGGCTACACCTTC.

There are many counts of this clonotype. V and J are TRBV18 and TRBJ1-5; TRBD1 matches 8 bases. V lost 2 bases, J lost 2 bases, and 5 bases stayed unmatched. The germline gives CDR1 KGHSH, CDR2 LQKENI. This CDR3 spans 16 amino acids. Here the CDR3 reads CASSPSGQGGNQPQHF. CDR3 bases: TGTGCCAGCTCACCATCAGGACAGGGAGGCAATCAGCCCCAGCATTTT.

Note on this clonotype: A much larger clonotype is one base distant, so this may be a read error. The chain combines TRBV7-2 with TRBJ2-5; possibly TRBD1 for D (6 bases). Germline CDR1 and CDR2: SGHTA and FQGNSA. The CDR3 runs to 15 residues. This CDR3 is CASSFGLWGQATQYF. The CDR3 DNA sequence: TGTGCCAGCAGCTTTGGGTTATGGGGGCAAGCGACCCAGTACTTC.

Turning to this clonotype: This may be a read error, as it is one base from a much larger clone. This chain links TRBV19 with TRBJ1-3, with a weak D call TRBD1 (5 bases). The CDR3 spans 16 residues. CDR1 and CDR2 from the germline V gene are LNHDA and SQIVND (reference sequence). The CDR3 DNA reads as TGTGCCAGTAGTATAACCGGGGGAAGCTCTGGAACCACCATATATTTT. As protein: CASSITGGSSGTTIYF. Variable domain in full (rest from reference TRBV19 and TRBJ1-3): DGGITQSPKYLFRKEGQNVTLSCEQNLNHDAMYWYRQDPGQGLRLIYYSQIVNDFQKGDIAEGYSVSREKKESFPLTVTSAQKNPTAFYLCASSITGGSSGTTIYFGEGSWLTVV.